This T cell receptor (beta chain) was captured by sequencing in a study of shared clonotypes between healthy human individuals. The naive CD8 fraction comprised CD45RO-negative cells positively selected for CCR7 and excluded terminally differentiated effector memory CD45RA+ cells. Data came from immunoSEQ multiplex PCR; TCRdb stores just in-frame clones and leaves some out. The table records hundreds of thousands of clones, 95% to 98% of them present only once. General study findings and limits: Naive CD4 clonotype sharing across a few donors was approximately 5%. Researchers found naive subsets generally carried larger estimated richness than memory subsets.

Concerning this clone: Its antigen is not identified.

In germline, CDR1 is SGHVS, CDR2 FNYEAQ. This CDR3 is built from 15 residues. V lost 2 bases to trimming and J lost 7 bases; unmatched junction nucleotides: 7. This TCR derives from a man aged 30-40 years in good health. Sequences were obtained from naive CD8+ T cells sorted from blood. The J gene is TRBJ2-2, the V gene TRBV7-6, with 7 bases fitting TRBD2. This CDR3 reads CASSLNAGVGGELFF. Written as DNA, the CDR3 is TGTGCCAGCAGCTTAAACGCGGGAGTGGGCGGGGAGCTGTTTTTT.